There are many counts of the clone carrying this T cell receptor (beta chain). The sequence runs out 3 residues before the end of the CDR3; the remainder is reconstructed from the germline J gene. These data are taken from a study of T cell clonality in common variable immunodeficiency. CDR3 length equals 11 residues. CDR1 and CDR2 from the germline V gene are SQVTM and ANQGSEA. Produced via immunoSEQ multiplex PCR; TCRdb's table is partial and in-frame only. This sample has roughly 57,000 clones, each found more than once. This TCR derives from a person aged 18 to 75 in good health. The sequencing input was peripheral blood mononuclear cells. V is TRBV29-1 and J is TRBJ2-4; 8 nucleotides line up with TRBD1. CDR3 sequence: CSVGTGHGQYF. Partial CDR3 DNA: TGCAGCGTTGGGACAGGGCACGGT.